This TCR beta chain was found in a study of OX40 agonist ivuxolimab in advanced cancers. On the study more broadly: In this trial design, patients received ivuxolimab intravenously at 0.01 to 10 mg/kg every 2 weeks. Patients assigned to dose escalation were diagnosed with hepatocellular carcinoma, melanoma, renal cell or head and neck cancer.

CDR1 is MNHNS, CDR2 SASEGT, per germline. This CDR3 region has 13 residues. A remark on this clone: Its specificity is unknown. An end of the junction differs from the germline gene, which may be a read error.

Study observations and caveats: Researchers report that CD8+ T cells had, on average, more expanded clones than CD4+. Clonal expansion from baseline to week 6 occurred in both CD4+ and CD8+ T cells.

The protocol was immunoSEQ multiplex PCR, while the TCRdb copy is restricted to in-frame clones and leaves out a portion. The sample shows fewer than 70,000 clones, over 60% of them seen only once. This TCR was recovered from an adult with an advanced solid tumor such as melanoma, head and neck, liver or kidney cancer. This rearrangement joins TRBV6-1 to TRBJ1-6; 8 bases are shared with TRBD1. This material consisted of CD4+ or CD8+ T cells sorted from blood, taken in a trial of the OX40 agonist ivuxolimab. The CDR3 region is CASSVGQAPSRDF. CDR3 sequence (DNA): TGTGCCAGCAGTGTGGGACAGGCCCCGTCAAGGGACTTT.